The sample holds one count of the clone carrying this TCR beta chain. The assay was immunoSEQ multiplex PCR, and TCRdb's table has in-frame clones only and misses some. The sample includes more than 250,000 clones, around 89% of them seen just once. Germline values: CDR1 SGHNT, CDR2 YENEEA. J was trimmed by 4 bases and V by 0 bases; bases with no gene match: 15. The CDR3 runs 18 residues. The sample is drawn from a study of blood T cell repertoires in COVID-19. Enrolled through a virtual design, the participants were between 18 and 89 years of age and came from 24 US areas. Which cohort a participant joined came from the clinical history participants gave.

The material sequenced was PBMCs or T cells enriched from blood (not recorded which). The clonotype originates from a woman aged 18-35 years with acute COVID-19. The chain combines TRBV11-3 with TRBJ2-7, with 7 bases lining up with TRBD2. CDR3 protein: CASSLEGAGVFPQYEQYF. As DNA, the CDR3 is TGTGCCAGCAGCTTAGAAGGGGCGGGAGTCTTTCCACAATACGAGCAGTACTTC.